The T cell receptor (beta chain) described here comes from a study of PD-L1 blockade in urothelial cancer. Germline CDR1 and CDR2: KGHSH and LQKENI. Trimming stripped 2 bases from V and 4 bases from J, with 12 bases between. The CDR3 runs to 15 residues. Time point noted: pretreatment peripheral blood. Locally advanced or metastatic urothelial carcinoma was diagnosed in the patients. Study findings and constraints: Better survival was predicted when blood TCR clonality before treatment fell below the median.

Synthetically made TCR analog templates were put into each PCR as spikes. Assay used: immunoSEQ multiplex PCR; TCRdb lists only in-frame clones, some missing. Of about 55,000 clones detected, about 75% appear once; the ten largest clones hold roughly 4%. Concerning this clone: Its antigen is undetermined.

Source: PBMCs, taken around atezolizumab (anti-PD-L1) treatment. The V and J genes are TRBV18 and TRBJ2-1, with D possibly being TRBD2 (5 bases). The receptor comes from a man in his 70s with urothelial cancer. The CDR3 DNA reads as TGTGCCAGCTCACCAAGGTCCGGGGATTACAATGAGCAGTTCTTC. Translating it yields CASSPRSGDYNEQFF.